The 15 T cell receptor beta chains presented below share a single source sample, sequenced in a study of T cell responses to AZD1222 COVID-19 vaccine. Only in-frame clones appear in the TCRdb table, and some are missing; sequencing was by immunoSEQ multiplex PCR. The sample has approximately 200,000 clones; around 94% are singletons. The input for sequencing was peripheral blood, taken 28 days after the second dose of the MenACWY control vaccine. The receptors derive from an adult who received the MenACWY meningococcal vaccine as a control.

J is TRBJ2-3 and V is TRBV7-3; D is ambiguous. The CDR3 consists of 12 residues. V lost 2 bases to trimming and J lost 2 bases, with 2 bases between them. The V gene's germline CDR1 is SGHTA and CDR2 FQGTGA. The DNA for the CDR3 is TGTGCCAGCAGCTTATTCACAGATACGCAGTATTTT. It codes for CASSLFTDTQYF. Together with reference TRBV7-3 and TRBJ2-3, the CDR3 gives the full variable domain: GAGVSQTPSNKVTEKGKYVELRCDPISGHTALYWYRQSLGQGPEFLIYFQGTGAADDSGLPNDRFFAVRPEGSVSTLKIQRTERGDSAVYLCASSLFTDTQYFGPGTRLTVL.

The chain has TRBV2 and TRBJ2-5, with 11 bases matching TRBD2. The length of the CDR3 is 16 residues. Germline CDR1 reads SNHLY; CDR2 reads FYNNEI. Germline trimming cut 2 bases from V and 3 bases from J; bases unmatched to any gene: 5. CDR3 protein: CASSELLAGVEETQYF. The CDR3 coding sequence is TGTGCCAGCAGTGAACTACTAGCGGGGGTGGAAGAGACCCAGTACTTC.

V usage is TRBV2 and J usage is TRBJ1-5; D ambiguous. Trimming took off 5 bases at V and 4 bases at J, with 9 bases between the two ends. CDR1 SNHLY and CDR2 FYNNEI come from the germline V gene. The CDR3 spans 13 residues. Written as DNA, the CDR3 is TGTGCCAGCAGTCCAGGTCCGAATCAGCCCCAGCATTTT. It specifies CASSPGPNQPQHF.

The chain combines TRBV5-1 with TRBJ2-7; D gene uncertain. V was clipped by 1 base and J by 2 bases, with 10 bases between them. Germline assignment: CDR1 SGHRS and CDR2 YFSETQ. CDR3 length: 14 residues. CDR3 loop: CASSLRTPPYEQYF. The CDR3 DNA follows: TGCGCCAGCAGCTTGCGAACCCCCCCCTACGAGCAGTACTTC.

The CDR3 region has the DNA TGTGCCAGCAGCTTAGATTCAGGCGCAGCCGAGCAGTACTTC. Protein sequence: CASSLDSGAAEQYF. The rearrangement joins TRBV7-9 to TRBJ2-7; no clear D gene. The V gene lost 1 base and the J gene lost 6 bases, with 13 bases spanning the gap. CDR3 length equals 14 residues. Germline CDR1 and CDR2: SEHNR and FQNEAQ (reference sequence). Together with reference TRBV7-9 and TRBJ2-7, the CDR3 gives the full variable domain: DTGVSQNPRHKITKRGQNVTFRCDPISEHNRLYWYRQTLGQGPEFLTYFQNEAQLEKSRLLSDRFSAERPKGSFSTLEIQRTEQGDSAMYLCASSLDSGAAEQYFGPGTRLTVT.

This clone appeared once. The rearrangement joins TRBV7-3 to TRBJ2-2; D remains unclear. CDR3 length equals 14 residues. Looked up from germline, CDR1 is SGHTA and CDR2 is FQGTGA. Trimming removed 3 bases at V and 2 bases at J, with 7 bases between. The CDR3 nucleotides read TGTGCCAGCAGCTTGGGCCATAACACCGGGGAGCTGTTTTTT. It encodes CASSLGHNTGELFF.

About this clone: The sample carries other DNA sequences with the same CDR3. The genes are TRBV7-9 and TRBJ2-3; D is unresolved. The CDR3 totals 12 residues. V was cut by 1 base and J by 2 bases, with 1 base left in between. Germline V CDR1 and CDR2: SEHNR, FQNEAQ (reference sequence). In DNA form, the CDR3 reads TGTGCCAGCAGCTTAGACACAGATACGCAGTATTTT. Translation gives CASSLDTDTQYF.

The CDR3 nucleotides read TGTGCCAGCAGTTTAATCTACGGGGGCTATGGCTACACCTTC. Translation: CASSLIYGGYGYTF. The V call is TRBV27, the J call TRBJ1-2, with D possibly matching TRBD1 (5 bases). There are 14 residues in the CDR3. Germline lookup yields CDR1 MNHEY and CDR2 SMNVEV (reference sequence). Trimming pared 2 bases from V and 4 bases from J, leaving 11 bases between.

The rearrangement uses TRBV7-9 and TRBJ1-4; no clear D. Germline assignment: CDR1 SEHNR and CDR2 FQNEAQ (reference sequence). V shed 5 bases and J shed 6 bases, with 10 bases lying between them. The CDR3 loop spans 13 amino acids. The CDR3 protein is CASSGVSDEKLFF. The CDR3 DNA sequence: TGTGCCAGCAGCGGGGTTTCAGATGAAAAACTGTTTTTT.

V and J are TRBV28 and TRBJ2-1; D is ambiguous. Looked up from germline, CDR1 is MDHEN and CDR2 is SYDVKM. The CDR3 extends over 13 amino acids. Trimming took off 2 bases at V and 6 bases at J, with 8 bases between the two ends. The CDR3 sequence is CASSLTALNEQFF. The CDR3 bases are TGTGCCAGCAGTTTAACAGCCCTCAATGAGCAGTTCTTC.

The chain couples TRBV28 to TRBJ1-1; D remains unclear. Trimming pared 4 bases from V and 11 bases from J, leaving 17 bases between. This CDR3 spans 13 amino acids. Germline CDR1 and CDR2: MDHEN and SYDVKM. CDR3 in DNA: TGTGCCAGCAGTTCCCGACCAGAACGGGGTGCTTTCTTT. Amino acid sequence: CASSSRPERGAFF.

The chain carries TRBV4-1 and TRBJ1-6; D unclear. Trimming cost V 1 base and J 7 bases, with 14 bases left between them. The length of the CDR3 is 16 residues. The germline CDR1 and CDR2 sequences are MGHRA and YSYEKL. The CDR3 reads CASSQVPGRSNSPLHF. The CDR3 nucleotides read TGCGCCAGCAGCCAAGTCCCCGGACGGTCCAATTCACCCCTCCACTTT.

V gene TRBV2 combines with J gene TRBJ2-5; 9 bases agree with TRBD2. Germline trimming cut 5 bases from V and 4 bases from J; bases unmatched to any gene: 8. CDR3 length: 15 amino acids. The germline V gene has CDR1 SNHLY and CDR2 FYNNEI. The CDR3 sequence: CASSLAGRPSETQYF. The CDR3 DNA reads as TGTGCCAGCAGTCTAGCGGGAAGGCCTTCAGAGACCCAGTACTTC.

This chain links TRBV28 with TRBJ1-2; TRBD1 matches at 12 bases. Germline assignment: CDR1 MDHEN and CDR2 SYDVKM. The CDR3 covers 14 residues. The J segment lost 12 bases and the V segment lost 6 bases, leaving 11 bases of the junction unmatched. The CDR3 region has the DNA TGTGCCAGCAGCCCCGGGACAGGGGGCTGGGTAGACACCTTC. Translated, it gives CASSPGTGGWVDTF.

This clone came up a few times. The rearrangement links TRBV5-1 to TRBJ1-5, with TRBD1 matching over 10 bases. The CDR3 runs 16 residues. Trimming at V came to 0 bases and at J to 4 bases, leaving 4 bases not matched to a gene. CDR1 SGHRS and CDR2 YFSETQ come from the germline V gene. The CDR3 DNA reads as TGCGCCAGCAGCTTGGGTGACAGGGGGCGAAATCAGCCCCAGCATTTT. This encodes CASSLGDRGRNQPQHF.